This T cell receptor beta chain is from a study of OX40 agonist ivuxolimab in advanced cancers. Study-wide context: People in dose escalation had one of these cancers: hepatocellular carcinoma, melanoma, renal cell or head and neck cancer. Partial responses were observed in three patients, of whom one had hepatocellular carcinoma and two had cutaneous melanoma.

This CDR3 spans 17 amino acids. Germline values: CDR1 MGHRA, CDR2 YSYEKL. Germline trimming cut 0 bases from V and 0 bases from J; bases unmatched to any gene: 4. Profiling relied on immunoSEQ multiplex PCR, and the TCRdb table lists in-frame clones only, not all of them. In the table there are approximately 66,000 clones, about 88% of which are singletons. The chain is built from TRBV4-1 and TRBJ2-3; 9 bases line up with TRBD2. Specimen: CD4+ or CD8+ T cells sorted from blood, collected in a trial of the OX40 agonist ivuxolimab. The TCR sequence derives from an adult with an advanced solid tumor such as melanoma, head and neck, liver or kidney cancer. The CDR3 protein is CASSQDRLAASTDTQYF. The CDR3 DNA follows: TGCGCCAGCAGCCAAGATCGACTAGCGGCTAGCACAGATACGCAGTATTTT.